A single sample is the source of the 19 T cell receptor beta chains below, sequenced in a study of T cell repertoires in cytomegalovirus infection. TCRdb re-called the reads with MiXCR, one entry per CDR3 protein. The data show roughly 310,000 distinct CDR3 sequences, roughly 15% seen once. What was sequenced was PBMCs. These receptors all stem from a human donor in good health (CMV status not recorded). Some clones in this sample may be carry-over from other donors' samples.

The sample holds many counts of this clonotype. The chain combines TRBV7-2 with TRBJ1-4; the D gene is possibly TRBD1 (6 bases). The CDR3 contains 13 residues. Germline CDR1 SGHTA, CDR2 FQGNSA. The V end was cut by 6 bases, the J end by 7 bases, with 12 bases between. The CDR3 bases are TGTGCCAGCAGGGCGACAGGTGGTGAAAAACTGTTTTTT. Encoded protein: CASRATGGEKLFF.

V usage is TRBV5-1 and J usage is TRBJ2-2; 10 bases fit TRBD1. J was trimmed by 5 bases and V by 2 bases; bases with no gene match: 6. Germline CDR1 SGHRS, CDR2 YFSETQ. The CDR3 has 16 residues. The chain's CDR3 is CASSFRQGAGTGELFF. The CDR3 DNA reads TGCGCCAGCAGCTTTAGACAGGGGGCCGGAACCGGGGAGCTGTTTTTT.

V usage is TRBV20-1 and J usage is TRBJ2-3; D might be TRBD1 (6 bases). Per germline, CDR1 DFQATT and CDR2 SNEGSKA (reference sequence). This CDR3 region has 15 residues. Trimming shortened V by 6 bases and J by 0 bases, and 16 bases separated the two germline ends. DNA for the CDR3: TGCAGTGCGCCGGGACACCTAACTAGCACAGATACGCAGTATTTT. Amino acids: CSAPGHLTSTDTQYF.

This clonotype was counted only a few times. The chain couples TRBV20-1 to TRBJ1-2; D might be TRBD1 (6 bases). Trimming took 5 bases from V and 0 from J, leaving 16 bases between them. The CDR3 is 15 residues long. The germline V gene has CDR1 DFQATT and CDR2 SNEGSKA (reference sequence). DNA for the CDR3: TGCAGTGCTTGGGACCCGACAGGATCTAACTATGGCTACACCTTC. This translates into CSAWDPTGSNYGYTF.

The V call is TRBV18, the J call TRBJ2-4, with D perhaps being TRBD1 or TRBD2 (5 bases each). CDR1 KGHSH and CDR2 LQKENI come from the germline V gene. V was trimmed by 4 bases and J by 2 bases, leaving 12 bases between them. The length of the CDR3 is 15 residues. CDR3 protein: CASSRDLPPKNIQYF. CDR3 nucleotide sequence: TGTGCCAGCTCACGGGACCTACCACCCAAAAACATTCAGTACTTC. The entire variable domain, with the rest obtained from reference TRBV18 and TRBJ2-4, is as follows: NAGVMQNPRHLVRRRGQEARLRCSPMKGHSHVYWYRQLPEEGLKFMVYLQKENIIDESGMPKERFSAEFPKEGPSILRIQQVVRGDSAAYFCASSRDLPPKNIQYFGAGTRLSVL.

The sample holds many counts of this clonotype. The V and J genes are TRBV4-3 and TRBJ2-1; D uncertain. V lost 1 base to trimming and J lost 5 bases, with 15 bases between them. The CDR3 sequence is 16 residues long. Germline assignment: CDR1 LGHNA and CDR2 YSLEER. In DNA form, the CDR3 reads TGCGCCAGCAGCCAAGTTGCGTCGGCTGATAACAATGAGCAGTTCTTC. This translates into CASSQVASADNNEQFF.

This clonotype was recorded a few times. The gene calls are TRBV4-2 and TRBJ2-5; 12 bases line up with TRBD1. The J segment lost 1 base and the V segment lost 6 bases, leaving 6 bases of the junction unmatched. Germline CDR1 LGHNA, CDR2 YNFKEQ. The CDR3 totals 16 residues. The CDR3 reads CASSDPGQGAQETQYF. CDR3 nucleotides: TGTGCCAGCAGTGACCCGGGACAGGGGGCCCAAGAGACCCAGTACTTC.

The CDR3 loop reads CASIGTGHTNTEAFF. The CDR3 region has the DNA TGTGCCAGTATCGGGACAGGACATACGAACACTGAAGCTTTCTTT. The chain links TRBV19 to TRBJ1-1; 8 bases line up with TRBD1. Per germline, CDR1 LNHDA and CDR2 SQIVND (reference sequence). The CDR3 runs to 15 residues. Losses at the gene ends were 7 bases for V and 1 base for J; bases not matched to a gene: 8.

Concerning this clonotype: This sequence may be a read error, since a much larger clone differs from it by one base. The V call is TRBV7-6, the J call TRBJ2-1; D is possibly TRBD1 or TRBD2 (5 bases each). This CDR3 is built from 15 residues. Germline loops: CDR1 SGHVS, CDR2 FNYEAQ. For the CDR3, the DNA is TGTGCTAGCAGCTTAGCGTGGCAGGGCCACAATGAGCAGTTCTTC. Protein: CASSLAWQGHNEQFF.

With regard to this clonotype: This may come from a read error, since a much larger clone is one base off. The CDR3 does not close with the conserved phenylalanine or tryptophan, likely indicating a read error. DNA for the CDR3: TGTGCCAGCAGCTTTGCACATAATAATTCACCCCTCCACGTT. As protein: CASSFAHNNSPLHV. The chain joins TRBV7-6 to TRBJ1-6; D is unclear. The germline CDR1 and CDR2 sequences are SGHVS and FNYEAQ. V lost 3 bases and J 5 bases, leaving 8 bases between the germline ends. The CDR3 contains 14 residues.

As for this clonotype: A much bigger clone sits one base away, suggesting this may be a read error. V and J are TRBV7-6 and TRBJ2-3; no reliable D call. The J call may be incorrect, as the DNA end agrees better with TRBJ1-5. The CDR3 spans 13 residues. Germline V CDR1 and CDR2: SGHVS, FNYEAQ. CDR3 protein: CASSSNPADTQHF. CDR3 nucleotide sequence: TGTGCTAGCAGTTCGAACCCCGCAGATACGCAGCATTTT.

The rearrangement uses TRBV28 and TRBJ2-3, with D tentatively TRBD2 (5 bases). Germline CDR1 is MDHEN and CDR2 is SYDVKM. The ends were cut back, 10 bases at V and 9 bases at J, with 14 bases in the middle. This CDR3 comprises 11 residues. For the CDR3, the DNA is TGTGCCACCAAAGCGGTTCCGACGCAGTATTTT. As protein: CATKAVPTQYF.

The sample holds a few counts of this clonotype. The chain links TRBV19 to TRBJ1-5; D unresolved. V shed 3 bases and J shed 2 bases, with 5 bases lying between them. Germline CDR1 and CDR2: LNHDA and SQIVND (reference sequence). The CDR3 extends over 13 amino acids. The DNA of the CDR3 is TGTGCCAGTAGTATTGCGGGCAATCAGCCCCAGCATTTT. It translates to CASSIAGNQPQHF.

This clonotype was picked up a small number of times. The rearrangement uses TRBV28 and TRBJ2-7, with D possibly matching TRBD1 (7 bases). Trimming left V 8 bases short and J 2 bases short, with 16 bases between. CDR1 is MDHEN and CDR2 is SYDVKM in the germline V gene. The CDR3 length is 14 residues. The CDR3 DNA follows: TGTGCCAGCGGAGGGGCAGGGGGGACCTACGAGCAGTACTTC. Protein: CASGGAGGTYEQYF.

This clonotype was found a few times. The chain has TRBV20-1 and TRBJ1-5; 7 bases match TRBD1. Trimming cost V 0 bases and J 6 bases; bases outside gene matches: 5. The CDR3 sequence is 14 residues long. Germline lookup yields CDR1 DFQATT and CDR2 SNEGSKA (reference sequence). The CDR3 is CSARDFQGGQPQHF. The DNA of the CDR3 is TGCAGTGCTAGAGATTTCCAGGGGGGTCAGCCCCAGCATTTT.

The chain links TRBV12-3 or TRBV12-4 to TRBJ2-7; 14 bases map to TRBD2. Trimming removed 0 bases from V and 7 bases from J; junction bases left unmatched: 8. CDR3 size: 17 residues. CDR3 nucleotide sequence: TGTGCCAGCAGTTTAGCGGAGACTAGCGGGGGGGAATCAGAGCAGTACTTC. It yields the protein CASSLAETSGGESEQYF.

There are a few counts of this clonotype. The rearrangement links TRBV24-1 to TRBJ1-5, with a tentative D call TRBD1 (5 bases). The length of the CDR3 is 13 residues. V lost 5 bases to trimming and J lost 7 bases, with 11 bases between them. Germline V gives CDR1 KGHDR, CDR2 SFDVKD. DNA for the CDR3: TGTGCCACCAGTGGGCCAGGGAGGCAGCCCCAGCATTTT. Amino acids: CATSGPGRQPQHF.

The rearrangement links TRBV29-1 to TRBJ1-4, with 8 bases lining up with TRBD1. V was clipped by 6 bases and J by 7 bases; unmatched bases: 7. The CDR3 totals 13 residues. Germline V CDR1 and CDR2: SQVTM, ANQGSEA. The CDR3 reads CSVVQGEFEKLFF. Written as DNA, the CDR3 is TGCAGCGTGGTACAGGGGGAGTTTGAAAAACTGTTTTTT.

This clonotype was counted between two and nine times. This chain uses TRBV5-6 with TRBJ2-1; D is perhaps TRBD1 (6 bases). V was shortened by 4 bases and J by 8 bases, with 25 bases between the two germline ends. Germline lookup yields CDR1 SGHDT and CDR2 YYEEEE. The CDR3 extends over 17 amino acids. The CDR3 DNA reads as TGTGCCAGCAGCCTGAAGAACAGGGTCCACCGGGGTGATGAGCAGTTCTTC. Residues: CASSLKNRVHRGDEQFF.